This passage covers 26 T cell receptor beta chains from one sample sequenced in a study of blood T cell repertoires in COVID-19. TCRdb's table, derived via immunoSEQ multiplex PCR, lists solely in-frame clones and lacks some. The table records about 150,000 clones, roughly nine tenths of them present only once. Sequencing was performed on peripheral blood. The receptors come from a man between 45 and 60 years old with acute or convalescent COVID-19.

V is TRBV6-4 and J is TRBJ2-1, with TRBD1 identical over 9 bases. CDR3 length: 14 amino acids. V trimming: 6 bases; J trimming: 6 bases; junction bases outside the gene matches: 6. Looked up from germline, CDR1 is MRHNA and CDR2 is SNTAGT. The DNA for the CDR3 is TGTGCCAGCAGCCGGGACAGGGCAGCCAATGAGCAGTTCTTC. This encodes CASSRDRAANEQFF.

V is TRBV2 and J is TRBJ2-2, with D perhaps TRBD1 (6 bases). V shed 6 bases and J shed 5 bases, with 10 bases lying between them. The germline V gene encodes CDR1 SNHLY and CDR2 FYNNEI. The CDR3 consists of 13 residues. CDR3 in DNA: TGTGCCAGCAGCCGGGACAAAACCGGGGAGCTGTTTTTT. This encodes CASSRDKTGELFF.

The rearrangement links TRBV7-8 to TRBJ2-7; 8 bases are shared with TRBD1. With 4 bases clipped from V and 0 bases from J, the junction kept 5 bases outside the gene matches. Germline-derived CDR1 and CDR2 are SGHVS and FQNEAQ. This CDR3 contains 15 residues. For the CDR3, the DNA is TGTGCCAGCAGCTGGGACAGGACGAGCTCCTACGAGCAGTACGTC. Protein: CASSWDRTSSYEQYV.

The V call is TRBV10-3, the J call TRBJ1-1; 8 bases agree with TRBD1. The CDR3 loop spans 16 amino acids. Germline trimming cut 5 bases from V and 0 bases from J; bases unmatched to any gene: 8. Germline V gene lookup returns CDR1 ENHRY and CDR2 SYGVKD. The CDR3 coding sequence is TGTGCCATCAGTAAACAGGGGGACGGGATGAACACTGAAGCTTTCTTT. Translation: CAISKQGDGMNTEAFF.

The CDR3 loop reads CASSPSVNTEAFF. CDR3 nucleotides: TGTGCCAGCTCACCCTCAGTGAACACTGAAGCTTTCTTT. This chain uses TRBV18 with TRBJ1-1, with D uncertain. The CDR3 runs 13 residues. Per the germline V gene, CDR1 is KGHSH and CDR2 is LQKENI. V lost 3 bases and J lost 0, with 5 bases in between.

The chain uses TRBV7-2 and TRBJ2-3, with D maybe TRBD2 (5 bases). CDR1 SGHTA and CDR2 FQGNSA come from the germline V gene. The CDR3 length is 15 residues. Trimming removed 1 base from V and 3 bases from J, with 11 bases in between. The CDR3, as DNA: TGTGCCAGCAGCTTAGTAGTAGGACTTACAGATACGCAGTATTTT. Translated: CASSLVVGLTDTQYF.

The chain carries TRBV29-1 and TRBJ2-1; 8 nucleotides agree with TRBD1. Germline V gene sequence: CDR1 SQVTM, CDR2 ANQGSEA. The J segment lost 6 bases and the V segment lost 2 bases, leaving 12 bases of the junction unmatched. CDR3 length: 16 amino acids. This CDR3 is CSVERPPGQVRNEQFF. For the CDR3, the DNA is TGCAGCGTTGAAAGGCCCCCGGGACAGGTCCGCAATGAGCAGTTCTTC.

The chain joins TRBV30 to TRBJ1-5, with D possibly being TRBD1 (6 bases). This CDR3 comprises 13 residues. The V gene's germline CDR1 is GTSNPN and CDR2 SVGIG (reference sequence). V was clipped by 4 bases and J by 0 bases, with 7 bases between them. CDR3 DNA sequence: TGTGCCTGGACAGGGGATAGCAATCAGCCCCAGCATTTT. The encoded protein is CAWTGDSNQPQHF.

The V call is TRBV9, the J call TRBJ2-3, with 9 bases fitting TRBD2. The CDR3 has 17 residues. The V gene's germline CDR1 is SGDLS and CDR2 YYNGEE. J lost 1 base, V lost 5 bases, and 11 bases had no gene match. CDR3 residues: CASSLGVQRGGTDTQYF. The CDR3 DNA reads TGTGCCAGCAGTTTAGGGGTCCAGCGGGGGGGCACAGATACGCAGTATTTT.

The chain has TRBV9 and TRBJ2-2; 9 bases agree with TRBD2. The junction had 12 bases not matched to a gene; V was cut back by 5 bases and J by 7 bases. Germline CDR1 and CDR2: SGDLS and YYNGEE. CDR3 length: 16 amino acids. CDR3 in amino acids: CASRGPPAGGSGELFF. CDR3 nucleotides: TGTGCCAGCAGAGGTCCACCTGCGGGGGGGAGCGGGGAGCTGTTTTTT.

This rearrangement joins TRBV2 to TRBJ2-1, with 11 bases identical to TRBD2. Trimming took 6 bases from V and 7 from J; bases not matched to a gene: 17. The CDR3 is 18 residues long. Germline values: CDR1 SNHLY, CDR2 FYNNEI. In DNA, the CDR3 is TGTGCCAGCAGCAACGAATTGACTAGCGGGAATTGGTGGAATGAGCAGTTCTTC. Protein: CASSNELTSGNWWNEQFF.

This clone came up once. V and J are TRBV10-1 and TRBJ1-2; 7 bases match TRBD1. The CDR3 is made up of 13 amino acids. The V and J ends lost 5 bases and 4 bases, in that order; junction bases with no gene match: 4. Germline CDR1 WNHNN, CDR2 SYGVQD (reference sequence). CDR3 sequence (DNA): TGCGCCAGCAGTCCTGGGACAGCCTATGGCTACACCTTC. Its translation is CASSPGTAYGYTF.

V is TRBV5-4 and J is TRBJ1-2, with a possible D match to TRBD1 (5 bases). The V gene lost 4 bases and the J gene lost 8 bases, with 27 bases spanning the gap. This CDR3 is built from 17 residues. The germline CDR1 and CDR2 sequences are SGHNT and YYREEE (reference sequence). CDR3 DNA: TGTGCCAGCAGCCCCCTAACCCCGACCGCCTCCGGACACGGCTACACCTTC. This sequence encodes CASSPLTPTASGHGYTF.

The V and J genes are TRBV6-5 and TRBJ1-1; TRBD1 matches 8 bases. V lost 5 bases and J lost 1; bases outside the gene matches: 3. The CDR3 length is 14 residues. Germline loops: CDR1 MNHEY, CDR2 SVGAGI. The CDR3 DNA follows: TGTGCCAGCAGTAAGGACAGGGAGAACACTGAAGCTTTCTTT. Amino acids: CASSKDRENTEAFF.

The chain recombines TRBV9 with TRBJ1-5; D might be TRBD1 (6 bases). This CDR3 has 14 residues. Germline CDR1 and CDR2: SGDLS and YYNGEE. V lost 0 bases, J lost 5 bases, and 9 bases lay in between. This CDR3 is CASSVEDSDQPQHF. In nucleotides, the CDR3 is TGTGCCAGCAGCGTAGAGGACAGTGATCAGCCCCAGCATTTT.

This chain connects TRBV7-2 to TRBJ2-3; D remains unclear. The V and J ends lost 5 bases and 3 bases respectively, with 3 bases between them. Germline lookup yields CDR1 SGHTA and CDR2 FQGNSA. This CDR3 contains 11 residues. This CDR3 reads CASSTTDTQYF. The CDR3 region has the DNA TGTGCCAGCAGCACAACAGATACGCAGTATTTT. The complete variable domain, with remaining parts taken from reference TRBV7-2 and TRBJ2-3, reads GAGVSQSPSNKVTEKGKDVELRCDPISGHTALYWYRQSLGQGLEFLIYFQGNSAPDKSGLPSDRFSAERTGGSVSTLTIQRTQQEDSAVYLCASSTTDTQYFGPGTRLTVL.

This clone was found a few times. The chain has TRBV5-5 and TRBJ1-2; D is unresolved. CDR3 length: 14 amino acids. Germline CDR1 is SGHKS and CDR2 is YYEKEE (reference sequence). Trimming took off 1 base at V and 3 bases at J, with 10 bases between the two ends. CDR3 nucleotides: TGTGCCAGCAGCTTGAGAGATCCCTACTATGGCTACACCTTC. This translates into CASSLRDPYYGYTF.

The chain joins TRBV27 to TRBJ2-3; D is perhaps TRBD1 (5 bases). The CDR3 covers 15 residues. V was clipped by 2 bases and J by 3 bases, with 12 bases between them. CDR1 MNHEY and CDR2 SMNVEV come from the germline V gene (reference sequence). The CDR3 protein is CASSLQGGFTDTQYF. The CDR3 nucleotides are TGTGCCAGCAGTTTACAGGGTGGCTTTACAGATACGCAGTATTTT.

The chain couples TRBV28 to TRBJ2-7; D is ambiguous. Trimming left V 3 bases short and J 3 bases short, with 9 bases between. Germline CDR1 and CDR2: MDHEN and SYDVKM. The CDR3 extends over 13 amino acids. The CDR3 spells CASSFEPSYEQYF. The CDR3, as DNA: TGTGCCAGCAGTTTTGAACCGAGCTACGAGCAGTACTTC.

The V gene is TRBV9, the J gene TRBJ1-6, with 8 bases lining up with TRBD1. V shed 2 bases, J shed 10 bases, and the junction held 5 bases outside the gene matches. The CDR3 is 14 amino acids. The germline CDR1 and CDR2 sequences are SGDLS and YYNGEE. This CDR3 is CASSVATGDSPLHF. The CDR3 DNA is TGTGCCAGCAGCGTCGCGACAGGGGACTCACCCCTCCACTTT.

The chain couples TRBV7-2 to TRBJ2-2; 9 nucleotides line up with TRBD1. The CDR3 contains 16 residues. Per the germline V gene, CDR1 is SGHTA and CDR2 is FQGNSA. Trimming removed 4 bases from V and 4 bases from J; junction bases left unmatched: 7. CDR3 region: CASSYTGGDGTGELFF. CDR3 nucleotide sequence: TGTGCCAGCAGCTATACAGGGGGCGATGGCACCGGGGAGCTGTTTTTT.

This chain uses TRBV12-5 with TRBJ2-1; 7 positions match TRBD2. With V trimmed by 8 bases and J by 7 bases, 14 bases remained unmatched. This CDR3 contains 15 residues. CDR1 is LGHNT, CDR2 FRNRAP, per germline. The chain's CDR3 is CASTWGGAMGNEQFF. The CDR3 nucleotides are TGTGCTAGTACCTGGGGGGGAGCGATGGGTAATGAGCAGTTCTTC.

The gene calls are TRBV27 and TRBJ2-7; D is possibly TRBD2 (6 bases). The ends were cut back, 3 bases at V and 3 bases at J, with 9 bases in the middle. Germline V gene sequence: CDR1 MNHEY, CDR2 SMNVEV (reference sequence). The CDR3 totals 13 residues. The CDR3 coding sequence is TGTGCCAGCAGTTTCGGGGGATTCTACGAGCAGTACTTC. It translates to CASSFGGFYEQYF.

Turning to this clone: Sequence at one end of the junction differs from germline and may be a read error. The chain joins TRBV7-9 to TRBJ2-2; no reliable D call. The length of the CDR3 is 14 residues. Per the germline V gene, CDR1 is SEHNR and CDR2 is FQNEAQ (reference sequence). CDR3 in DNA: TGTGCCAGCAACTTATCGGGTGGGACCGGGGAGCTGTTTTTT. Its protein product is CASNLSGGTGELFF. The entire variable domain, with the rest obtained from reference TRBV7-9 and TRBJ2-2, is as follows: DTGVSQNPRHKITKRGQNVTFRCDPISEHNRLYWYRQTLGQGPEFLTYFQNEAQLEKSRLLSDRFSAERPKGSFSTLEIQRTEQGDSAMYLCASNLSGGTGELFFGEGSRLTVL.

The V and J genes are TRBV28 and TRBJ2-5; the D gene is possibly TRBD2 (6 bases). V lost 6 bases and J 0 bases, leaving 14 bases between the germline ends. The CDR3 loop spans 15 amino acids. CDR1 and CDR2 (germline): MDHEN, SYDVKM. CDR3 residues: CASRHNRDYQETQYF. DNA of the CDR3: TGTGCCAGCAGACACAACCGGGACTACCAAGAGACCCAGTACTTC.

This chain joins TRBV28 and TRBJ1-5, with 7 nucleotides matching TRBD1. Germline V CDR1 and CDR2: MDHEN, SYDVKM. The CDR3 length is 13 residues. V lost 5 bases and J lost 6; bases outside the gene matches: 4. The CDR3 sequence is CASSTGTVQPQHF. The CDR3 DNA reads TGTGCCAGCAGTACCGGGACAGTTCAGCCCCAGCATTTT.